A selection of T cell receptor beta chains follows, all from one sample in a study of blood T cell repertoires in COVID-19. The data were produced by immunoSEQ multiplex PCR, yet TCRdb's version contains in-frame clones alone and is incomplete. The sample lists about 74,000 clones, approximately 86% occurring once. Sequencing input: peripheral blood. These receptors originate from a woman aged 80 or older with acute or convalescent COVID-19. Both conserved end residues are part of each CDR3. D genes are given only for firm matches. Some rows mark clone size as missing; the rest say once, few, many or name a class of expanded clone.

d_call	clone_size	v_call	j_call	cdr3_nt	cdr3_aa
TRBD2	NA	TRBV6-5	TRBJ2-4	TGTGCCAGCAGTTACCAGCGGGAGCCCAAAAACATTCAGTACTTC	CASSYQREPKNIQYF
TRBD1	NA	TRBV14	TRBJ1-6	TGTGCCAGCAGCCAGACCAAGAAGTATGGGACAGGGGTTTCACCCCTCCACTTT	CASSQTKKYGTGVSPLHF
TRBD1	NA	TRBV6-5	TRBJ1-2	TGTGCCAGCAGAATGGGACAGGCCTATGGCTACACCTTC	CASRMGQAYGYTF
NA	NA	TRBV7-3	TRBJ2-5	TGTGCCAGCAGCCCTACCGGGACACACCAAGAGACCCAGTACTTC	CASSPTGTHQETQYF
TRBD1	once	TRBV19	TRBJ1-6	TGTGCCAGTAGTATGGAGGGACAGGTCAATTCACCCCTCCACTTT	CASSMEGQVNSPLHF
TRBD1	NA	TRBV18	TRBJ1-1	TGTGCCAGCTCATCGGACAGGGGTAGCACTGAAGCTTTCTTT	CASSSDRGSTEAFF
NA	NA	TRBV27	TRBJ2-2	TGTGCCAGCAGTTTATCAGCGGTGGGGGCGCGCCGGGAGCTGTTTTTT	CASSLSAVGARRELFF
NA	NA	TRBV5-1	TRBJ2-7	TGCGCCAGCAGCGTTGGAGGGAGGGGACACACCTACGAGCAGTACTTC	CASSVGGRGHTYEQYF
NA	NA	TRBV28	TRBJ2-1	TGTGCCAGCAGCCAAGGCGGACAACCATACAATGAGCAGTTCTTC	CASSQGGQPYNEQFF
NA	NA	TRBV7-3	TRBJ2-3	TGTGCCAGCAGTACCAACGCGGGCGGAAGCACAGATACGCAGTATTTT	CASSTNAGGSTDTQYF
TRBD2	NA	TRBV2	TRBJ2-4	TGTGCCAGCACCAGGACTAGTACCAAAAACATTCAGTACTTC	CASTRTSTKNIQYF
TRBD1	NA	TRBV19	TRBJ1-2	TGTGCCAGTAGTAAGTCAGGGGACAGAGACTATGGCTACACCTTC	CASSKSGDRDYGYTF
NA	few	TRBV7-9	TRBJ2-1	TGTGCCAGCAGCTTAGCTTTAATTAACAATGAGCAGTTCTTC	CASSLALINNEQFF
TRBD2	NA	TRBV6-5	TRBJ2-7	TGTGCCAGCAGTTACTCGTCTAGCGGGAGGGTCTACGAGCAGTACTTC	CASSYSSSGRVYEQYF
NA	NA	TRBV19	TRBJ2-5	TGTGCCAGTAGTATAGGAACAGGGAAACAAGAGACCCAGTACTTC	CASSIGTGKQETQYF
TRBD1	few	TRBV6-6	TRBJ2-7	TGTGCCAGCAGGCGCGGGACAGGGGACCTTGGGCAGTACTTC	CASRRGTGDLGQYF